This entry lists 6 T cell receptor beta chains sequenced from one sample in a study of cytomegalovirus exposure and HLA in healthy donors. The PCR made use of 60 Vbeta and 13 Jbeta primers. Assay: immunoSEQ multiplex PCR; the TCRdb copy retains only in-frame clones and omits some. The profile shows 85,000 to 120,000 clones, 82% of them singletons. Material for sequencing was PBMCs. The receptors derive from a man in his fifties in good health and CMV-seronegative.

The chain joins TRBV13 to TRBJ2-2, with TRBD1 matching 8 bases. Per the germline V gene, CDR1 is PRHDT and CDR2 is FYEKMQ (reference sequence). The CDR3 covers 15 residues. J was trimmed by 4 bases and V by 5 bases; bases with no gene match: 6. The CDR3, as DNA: TGTGCCAGCAGCGTCGTGACAGGGGTCACCGGGGAGCTGTTTTTT. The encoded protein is CASSVVTGVTGELFF.

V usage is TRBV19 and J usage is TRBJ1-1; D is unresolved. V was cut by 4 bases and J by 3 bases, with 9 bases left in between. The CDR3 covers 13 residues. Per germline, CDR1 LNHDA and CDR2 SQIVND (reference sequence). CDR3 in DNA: TGTGCCAGTAGTACGACTCGTGACACTGAAGCTTTCTTT. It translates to CASSTTRDTEAFF.

CDR3 protein: CASSIQGQETQYF. For the CDR3, the DNA is TGTGCCAGTAGTATACAGGGTCAAGAGACCCAGTACTTC. The chain recombines TRBV19 with TRBJ2-5; TRBD1 might be the D (5 bases). Trimming shortened V by 2 bases and J by 2 bases, and 6 bases separated the two germline ends. This CDR3 spans 13 amino acids. Germline-derived CDR1 and CDR2 are LNHDA and SQIVND (reference sequence).

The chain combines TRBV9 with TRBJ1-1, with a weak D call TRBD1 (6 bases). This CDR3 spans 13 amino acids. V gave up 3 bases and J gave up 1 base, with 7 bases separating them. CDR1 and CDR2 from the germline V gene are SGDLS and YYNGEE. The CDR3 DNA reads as TGTGCCAGCAGCGCGGGACAGAACACTGAAGCTTTCTTT. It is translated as CASSAGQNTEAFF.

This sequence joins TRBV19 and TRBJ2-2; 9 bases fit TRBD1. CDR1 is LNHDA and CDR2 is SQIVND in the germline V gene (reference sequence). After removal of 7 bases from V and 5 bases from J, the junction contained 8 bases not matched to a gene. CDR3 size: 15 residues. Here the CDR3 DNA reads TGTGCCAGTATCCCGGGACAGGGTTATACCGGGGAGCTGTTTTTT. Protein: CASIPGQGYTGELFF.

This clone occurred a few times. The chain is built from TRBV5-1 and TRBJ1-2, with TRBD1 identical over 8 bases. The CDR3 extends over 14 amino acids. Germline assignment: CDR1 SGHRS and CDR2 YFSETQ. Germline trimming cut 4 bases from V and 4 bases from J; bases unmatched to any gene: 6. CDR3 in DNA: TGCGCCAGCAGCCCAGGACAGGGAACCTATGGCTACACCTTC. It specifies CASSPGQGTYGYTF.